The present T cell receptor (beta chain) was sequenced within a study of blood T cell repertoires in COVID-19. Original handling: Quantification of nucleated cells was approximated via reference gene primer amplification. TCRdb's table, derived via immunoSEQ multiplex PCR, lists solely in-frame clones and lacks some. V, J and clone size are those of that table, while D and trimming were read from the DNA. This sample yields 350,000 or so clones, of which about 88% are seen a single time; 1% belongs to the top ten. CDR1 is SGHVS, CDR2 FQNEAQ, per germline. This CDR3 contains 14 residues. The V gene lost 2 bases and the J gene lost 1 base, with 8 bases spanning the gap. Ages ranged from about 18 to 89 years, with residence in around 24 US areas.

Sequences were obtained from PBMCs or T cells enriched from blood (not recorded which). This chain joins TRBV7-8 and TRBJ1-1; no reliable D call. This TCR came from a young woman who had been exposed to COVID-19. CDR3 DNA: TGTGCCAGCAGCTTAATGGCGGGGAACACTGAAGCTTTCTTT. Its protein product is CASSLMAGNTEAFF.